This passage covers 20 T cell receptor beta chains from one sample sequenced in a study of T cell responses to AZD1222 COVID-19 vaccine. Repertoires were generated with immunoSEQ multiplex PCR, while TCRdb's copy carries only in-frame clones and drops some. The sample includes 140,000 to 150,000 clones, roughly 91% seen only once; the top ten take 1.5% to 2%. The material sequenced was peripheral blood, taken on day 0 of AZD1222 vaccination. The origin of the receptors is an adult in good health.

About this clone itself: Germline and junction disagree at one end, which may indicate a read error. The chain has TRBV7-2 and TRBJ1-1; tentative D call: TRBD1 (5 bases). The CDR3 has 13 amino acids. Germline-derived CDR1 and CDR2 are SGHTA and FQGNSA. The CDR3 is CASSLMAGTEAFF. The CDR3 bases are TGTGCCAGCAGCTTAATGGCAGGGACTGAGGCTTTCTTT.

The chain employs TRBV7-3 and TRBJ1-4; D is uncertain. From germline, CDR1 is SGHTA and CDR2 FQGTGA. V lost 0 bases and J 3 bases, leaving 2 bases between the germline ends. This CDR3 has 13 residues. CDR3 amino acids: CASSLTANEKLFF. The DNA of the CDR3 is TGTGCCAGCAGCTTAACGGCTAATGAAAAACTGTTTTTT.

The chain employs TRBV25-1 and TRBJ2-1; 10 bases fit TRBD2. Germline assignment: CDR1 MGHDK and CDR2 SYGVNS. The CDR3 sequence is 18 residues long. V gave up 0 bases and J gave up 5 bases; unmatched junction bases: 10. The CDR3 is CASSEYRSSGRVNNEQFF. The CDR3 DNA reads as TGTGCCAGCAGTGAATACCGGTCCAGCGGGAGGGTTAACAATGAGCAGTTCTTC. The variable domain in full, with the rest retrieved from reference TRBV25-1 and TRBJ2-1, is EADIYQTPRYLVIGTGKKITLECSQTMGHDKMYWYQQDPGMELHLIHYSYGVNSTEKGDLSSESTVSRIRTEHFPLTLESARPSHTSQYLCASSEYRSSGRVNNEQFFGPGTRLTVL.

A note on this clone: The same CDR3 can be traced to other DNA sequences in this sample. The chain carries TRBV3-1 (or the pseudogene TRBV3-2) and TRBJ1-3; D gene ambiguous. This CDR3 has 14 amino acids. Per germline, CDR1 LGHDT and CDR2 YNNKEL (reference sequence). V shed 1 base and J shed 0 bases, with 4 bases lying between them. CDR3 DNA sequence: TGTGCCAGCAGCCAAGCCGGCTCTGGAAACACCATATATTTT. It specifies CASSQAGSGNTIYF.

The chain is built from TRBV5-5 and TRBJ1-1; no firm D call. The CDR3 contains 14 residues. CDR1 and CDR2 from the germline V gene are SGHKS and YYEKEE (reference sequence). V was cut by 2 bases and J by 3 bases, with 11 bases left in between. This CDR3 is CASSFRGGDTEAFF. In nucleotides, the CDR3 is TGTGCCAGCAGCTTTCGGGGTGGGGACACTGAAGCTTTCTTT.

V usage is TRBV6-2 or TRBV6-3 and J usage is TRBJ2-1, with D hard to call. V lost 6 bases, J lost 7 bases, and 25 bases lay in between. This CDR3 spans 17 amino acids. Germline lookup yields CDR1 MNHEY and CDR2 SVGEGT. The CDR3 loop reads CASSPRTAGAPGNEQFF. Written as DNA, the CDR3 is TGTGCCAGCAGCCCTCGGACGGCCGGTGCCCCTGGGAATGAGCAGTTCTTC.

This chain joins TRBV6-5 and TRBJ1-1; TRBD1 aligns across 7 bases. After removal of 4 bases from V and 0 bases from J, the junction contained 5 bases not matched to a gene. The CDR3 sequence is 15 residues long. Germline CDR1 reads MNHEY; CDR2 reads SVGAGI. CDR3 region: CASSWDRFMNTEAFF. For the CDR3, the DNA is TGTGCCAGCAGTTGGGACAGATTCATGAACACTGAAGCTTTCTTT.

The DNA for the CDR3 is TGTGCCAGAGAGTTACAGCAGAGCTCTGGAAACACCATATATTTT. Amino acids: CARELQQSSGNTIYF. The J gene is TRBJ1-3, the V gene TRBV2; no clear D gene. Germline V gives CDR1 SNHLY, CDR2 FYNNEI. This CDR3 has 15 residues. Trimming took 9 bases from V and 0 from J, leaving 15 bases between them.

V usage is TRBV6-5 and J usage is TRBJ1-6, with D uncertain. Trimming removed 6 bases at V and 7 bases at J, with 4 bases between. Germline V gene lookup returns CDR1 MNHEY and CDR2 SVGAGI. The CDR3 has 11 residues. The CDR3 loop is CASSQNSPLHF. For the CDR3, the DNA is TGTGCCAGCAGCCAGAATTCACCCCTCCACTTT.

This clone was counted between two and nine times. CDR3 region: CASSSRGLGKLFF. CDR3 sequence (DNA): TGTGCCAGCAGTTCGAGGGGGCTGGGAAAACTGTTTTTT. The chain couples TRBV27 to TRBJ1-4; 7 bases align to TRBD1. The CDR3 has 13 amino acids. The germline gives CDR1 MNHEY, CDR2 SMNVEV (reference sequence). V gave up 4 bases and J gave up 10 bases; unmatched junction bases: 6.

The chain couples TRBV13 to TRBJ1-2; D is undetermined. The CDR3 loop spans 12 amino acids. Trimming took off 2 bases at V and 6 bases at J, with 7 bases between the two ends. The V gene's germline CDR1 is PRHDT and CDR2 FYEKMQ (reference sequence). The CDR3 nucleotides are TGTGCCAGCAGCTTACTCGGGGATGGCTACACCTTC. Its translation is CASSLLGDGYTF.

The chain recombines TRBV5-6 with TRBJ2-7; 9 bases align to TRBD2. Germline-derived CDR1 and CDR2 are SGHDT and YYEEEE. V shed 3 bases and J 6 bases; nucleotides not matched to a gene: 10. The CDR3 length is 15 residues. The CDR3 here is CASSSLPGLAGEQYF. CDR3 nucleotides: TGTGCCAGCAGCTCCCTTCCGGGACTAGCAGGCGAGCAGTACTTC.

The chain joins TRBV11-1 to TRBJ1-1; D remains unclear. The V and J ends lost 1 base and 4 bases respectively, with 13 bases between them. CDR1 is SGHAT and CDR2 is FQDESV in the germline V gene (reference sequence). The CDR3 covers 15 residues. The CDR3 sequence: CASSLDKGWGTEAFF. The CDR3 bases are TGTGCCAGCAGCTTAGATAAGGGTTGGGGCACTGAAGCTTTCTTT.

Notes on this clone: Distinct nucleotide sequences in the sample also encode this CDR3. The CDR3 DNA sequence: TGTGCCACCAGCAGAGATAGCTATGGCTACACCTTC. Protein sequence: CATSRDSYGYTF. The V gene is TRBV15, the J gene TRBJ1-2; D is unclear. V lost 0 bases and J 4 bases, leaving 3 bases between the germline ends. Germline-derived CDR1 and CDR2 are LNHNV and YYDKDF (reference sequence). The CDR3 is 12 amino acids. Drawing the rest from reference TRBV15 and TRBJ1-2, the complete variable domain is DAMVIQNPRYQVTQFGKPVTLSCSQTLNHNVMYWYQQKSSQAPKLLFHYYDKDFNNEADTPDNFQSRRPNTSFCFLDIRSPGLGDTAMYLCATSRDSYGYTFGSGTRLTVV.

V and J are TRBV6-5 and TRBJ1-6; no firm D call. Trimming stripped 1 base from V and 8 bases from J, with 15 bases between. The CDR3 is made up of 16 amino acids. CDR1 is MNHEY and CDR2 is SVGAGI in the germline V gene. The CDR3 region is CASSYFNRGRDSPLHF. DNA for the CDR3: TGTGCCAGCAGTTACTTCAATCGAGGCAGAGATTCACCCCTCCACTTT.

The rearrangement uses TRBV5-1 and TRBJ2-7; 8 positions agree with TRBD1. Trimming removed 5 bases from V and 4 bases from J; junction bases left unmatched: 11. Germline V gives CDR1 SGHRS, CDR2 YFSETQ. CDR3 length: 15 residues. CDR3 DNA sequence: TGCGCCAGCAGTTTATCCGGGACAGGTGAATACGAGCAGTACTTC. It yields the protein CASSLSGTGEYEQYF.

This CDR3 is CASSDSDGVGTF. In DNA form, the CDR3 reads TGTGCCAGCAGCGATTCGGACGGCGTTGGGACCTTC. The V call is TRBV11-2, the J call TRBJ1-2, with no clear D. This CDR3 contains 12 residues. V was shortened by 5 bases and J by 14 bases, with 18 bases between the two germline ends. CDR1 SGHAT and CDR2 FQNNGV come from the germline V gene.

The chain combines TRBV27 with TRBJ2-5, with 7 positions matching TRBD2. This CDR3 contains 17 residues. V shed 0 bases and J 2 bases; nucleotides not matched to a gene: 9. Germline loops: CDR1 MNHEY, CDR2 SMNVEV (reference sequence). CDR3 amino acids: CASSLSHSLAFQETQYF. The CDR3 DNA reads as TGTGCCAGCAGTTTATCCCATTCACTAGCGTTTCAAGAGACCCAGTACTTC.

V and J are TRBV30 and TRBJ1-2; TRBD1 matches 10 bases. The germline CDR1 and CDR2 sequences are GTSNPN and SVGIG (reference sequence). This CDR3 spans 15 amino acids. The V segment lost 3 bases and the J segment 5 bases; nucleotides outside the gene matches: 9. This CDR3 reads CAWRGQGIRGYGYTF. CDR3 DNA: TGTGCCTGGAGGGGACAGGGGATTCGTGGATATGGCTACACCTTC.

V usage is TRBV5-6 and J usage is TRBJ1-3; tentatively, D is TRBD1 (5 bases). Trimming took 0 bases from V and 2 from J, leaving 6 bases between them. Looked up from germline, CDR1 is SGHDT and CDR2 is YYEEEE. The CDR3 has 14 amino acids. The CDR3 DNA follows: TGTGCCAGCAGCTTGGGGGGACCTGGAAACACCATATATTTT. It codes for CASSLGGPGNTIYF.